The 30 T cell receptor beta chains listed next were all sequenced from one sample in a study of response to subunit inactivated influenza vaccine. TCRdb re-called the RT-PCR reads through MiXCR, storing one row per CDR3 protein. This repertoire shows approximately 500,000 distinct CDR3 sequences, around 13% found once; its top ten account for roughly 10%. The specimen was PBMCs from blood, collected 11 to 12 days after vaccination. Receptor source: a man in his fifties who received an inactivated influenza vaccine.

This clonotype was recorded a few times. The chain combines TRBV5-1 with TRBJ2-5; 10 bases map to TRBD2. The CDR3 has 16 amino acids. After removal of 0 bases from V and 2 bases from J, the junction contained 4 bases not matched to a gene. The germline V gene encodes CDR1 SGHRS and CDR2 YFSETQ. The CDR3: CASSLDLSGGQETQYF. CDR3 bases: TGCGCCAGCAGCTTGGATCTTAGCGGGGGGCAAGAGACCCAGTACTTC.

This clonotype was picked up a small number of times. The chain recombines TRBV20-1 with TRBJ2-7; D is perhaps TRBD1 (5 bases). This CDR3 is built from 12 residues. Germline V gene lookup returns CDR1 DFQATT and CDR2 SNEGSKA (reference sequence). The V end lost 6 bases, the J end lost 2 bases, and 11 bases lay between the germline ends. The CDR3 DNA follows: TGCAGTGCCAAGACAGAAGCCTACGAGCAGTACTTC. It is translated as CSAKTEAYEQYF.

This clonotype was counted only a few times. The CDR3 sequence: CSARDRGNPEAFF. The CDR3, as DNA: TGCAGTGCTAGAGATCGGGGGAATCCTGAAGCTTTCTTT. V gene TRBV20-1 combines with J gene TRBJ1-1; D is perhaps TRBD1 (5 bases). The CDR3 is 13 amino acids. The V gene's germline CDR1 is DFQATT and CDR2 SNEGSKA (reference sequence). V lost 0 bases and J lost 6, with 11 bases in between.

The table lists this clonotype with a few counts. The CDR3 region has the DNA TGTGCCACCAGTGATTTGCCAGGGGGGTCCTCAGATACGCAGTATTTT. Protein sequence: CATSDLPGGSSDTQYF. The chain couples TRBV24-1 to TRBJ2-3, with a weak D call TRBD1 (7 bases). Looked up from germline, CDR1 is KGHDR and CDR2 is SFDVKD. The CDR3 contains 16 residues. The V and J ends lost 0 bases and 4 bases respectively, with 13 bases between them.

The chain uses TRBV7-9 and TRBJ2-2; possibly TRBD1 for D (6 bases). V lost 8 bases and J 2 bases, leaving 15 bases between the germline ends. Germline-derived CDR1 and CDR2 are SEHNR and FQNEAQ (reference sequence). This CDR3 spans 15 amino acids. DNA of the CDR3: TGTGCCAGCCCGACCGGGACAAGAAACACCGGGGAGCTGTTTTTT. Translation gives CASPTGTRNTGELFF.

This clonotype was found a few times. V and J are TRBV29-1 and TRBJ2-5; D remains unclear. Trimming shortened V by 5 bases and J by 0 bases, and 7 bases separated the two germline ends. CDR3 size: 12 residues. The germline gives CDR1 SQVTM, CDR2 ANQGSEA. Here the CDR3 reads CSVQSYQETQYF. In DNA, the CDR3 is TGCAGCGTTCAGTCCTACCAAGAGACCCAGTACTTC.

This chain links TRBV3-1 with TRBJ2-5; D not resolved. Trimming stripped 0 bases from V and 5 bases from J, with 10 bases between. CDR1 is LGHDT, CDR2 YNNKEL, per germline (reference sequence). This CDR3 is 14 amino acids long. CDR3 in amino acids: CASSQDLVSETQYF. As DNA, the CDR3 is TGTGCCAGCAGCCAAGATCTAGTGTCGGAGACCCAGTACTTC.

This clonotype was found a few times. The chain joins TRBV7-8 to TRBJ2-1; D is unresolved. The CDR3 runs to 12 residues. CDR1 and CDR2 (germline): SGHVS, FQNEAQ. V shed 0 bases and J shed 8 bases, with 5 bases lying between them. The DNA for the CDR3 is TGTGCCAGCAGCTTAGCTACCCATGAGCAGTTCTTC. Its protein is CASSLATHEQFF.

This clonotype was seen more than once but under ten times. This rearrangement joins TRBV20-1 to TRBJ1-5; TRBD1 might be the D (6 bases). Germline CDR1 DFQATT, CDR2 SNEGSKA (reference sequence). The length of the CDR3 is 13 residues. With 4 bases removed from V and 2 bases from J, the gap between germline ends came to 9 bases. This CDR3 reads CSAIRQGNQPQHF. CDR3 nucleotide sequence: TGCAGTGCTATTAGACAGGGCAATCAGCCCCAGCATTTT.

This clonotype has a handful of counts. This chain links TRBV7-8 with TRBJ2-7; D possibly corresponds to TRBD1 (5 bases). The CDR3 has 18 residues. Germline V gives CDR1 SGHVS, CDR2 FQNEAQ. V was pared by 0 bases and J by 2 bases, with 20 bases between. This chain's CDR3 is CASSLARSDSATAYEQYF. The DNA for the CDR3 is TGTGCCAGCAGCTTAGCAAGAAGTGACAGCGCTACAGCCTACGAGCAGTACTTC.

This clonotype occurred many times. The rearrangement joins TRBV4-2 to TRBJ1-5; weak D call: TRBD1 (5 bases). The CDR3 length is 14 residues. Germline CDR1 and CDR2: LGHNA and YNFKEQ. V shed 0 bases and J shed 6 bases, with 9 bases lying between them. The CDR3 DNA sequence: TGTGCCAGCAGCCAAGAGGAGGGGACTCAGCCCCAGCATTTT. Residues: CASSQEEGTQPQHF.

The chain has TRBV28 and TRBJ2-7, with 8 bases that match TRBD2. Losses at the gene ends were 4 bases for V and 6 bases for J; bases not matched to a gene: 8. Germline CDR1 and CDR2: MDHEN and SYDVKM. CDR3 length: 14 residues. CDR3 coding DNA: TGTGCCAGCAGTTCCGGGACTAGTCTGCGCGAGCAGTACTTC. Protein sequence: CASSSGTSLREQYF. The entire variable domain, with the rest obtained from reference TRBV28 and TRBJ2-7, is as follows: DVKVTQSSRYLVKRTGEKVFLECVQDMDHENMFWYRQDPGLGLRLIYFSYDVKMKEKGDIPEGYSVSREKKERFSLILESASTNQTSMYLCASSSGTSLREQYFGPGTRLTVT.

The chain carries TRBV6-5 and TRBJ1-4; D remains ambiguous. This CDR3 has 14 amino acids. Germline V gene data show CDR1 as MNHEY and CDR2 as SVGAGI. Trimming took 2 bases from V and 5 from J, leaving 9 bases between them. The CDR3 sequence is CASSYLARNEKLFF. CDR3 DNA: TGTGCCAGCAGTTACCTTGCCAGGAATGAAAAACTGTTTTTT.

CDR3 amino acids: CAWSPGTYNTGELFF. CDR3 bases: TGTGCCTGGAGTCCCGGGACTTACAACACCGGGGAGCTGTTTTTT. The V call is TRBV30, the J call TRBJ2-2; TRBD2 might be the D (6 bases). Germline assignment: CDR1 GTSNPN and CDR2 SVGIG (reference sequence). The CDR3 runs to 15 residues. V lost 2 bases, J lost 2 bases, and 12 bases lay in between.

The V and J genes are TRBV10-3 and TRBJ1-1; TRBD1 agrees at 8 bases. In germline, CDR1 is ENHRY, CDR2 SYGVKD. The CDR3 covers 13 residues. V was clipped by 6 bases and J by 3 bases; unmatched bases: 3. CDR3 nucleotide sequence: TGTGCCATCAGGGACAGGGAGTACACTGAAGCTTTCTTT. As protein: CAIRDREYTEAFF.

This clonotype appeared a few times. CDR3 amino acids: CASSEDAGELFF. CDR3 coding DNA: TGTGCCAGCAGCGAGGACGCCGGGGAGCTGTTTTTT. The chain recombines TRBV11-2 with TRBJ2-2, with D unclear. Germline CDR1 SGHAT, CDR2 FQNNGV. The V and J ends lost 5 bases and 6 bases respectively, with 7 bases between them. The CDR3 contains 12 residues. Combining the CDR3 with reference TRBV11-2 and TRBJ2-2 gives the whole variable domain EAGVAQSPRYKIIEKRQSVAFWCNPISGHATLYWYQQILGQGPKLLIQFQNNGVVDDSQLPKDRFSAERLKGVDSTLKIQPAKLEDSAVYLCASSEDAGELFFGEGSRLTVL.

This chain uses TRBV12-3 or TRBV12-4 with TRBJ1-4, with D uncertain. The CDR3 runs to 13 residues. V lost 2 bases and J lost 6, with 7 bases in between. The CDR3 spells CASSLIGDEKLFF. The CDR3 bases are TGTGCCAGCAGTTTAATAGGAGATGAAAAACTGTTTTTT.

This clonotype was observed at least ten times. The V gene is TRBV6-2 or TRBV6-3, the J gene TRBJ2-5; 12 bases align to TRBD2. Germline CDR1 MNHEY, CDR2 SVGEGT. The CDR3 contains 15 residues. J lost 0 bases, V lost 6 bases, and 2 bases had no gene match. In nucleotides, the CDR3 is TGTGCCAGCAGAACTAGCGGGGGGTACCAAGAGACCCAGTACTTC. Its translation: CASRTSGGYQETQYF.

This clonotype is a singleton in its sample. In nucleotides, the CDR3 is TGTGCCAGCAGTTTAGGTGCAGGCAGGGAGCAGCCCCAGCATTTT. Translation gives CASSLGAGREQPQHF. J is TRBJ1-5 and V is TRBV12-3 or TRBV12-4; a weak D match, TRBD1 (5 bases). CDR3 size: 15 residues. V was trimmed by 1 base and J by 7 bases, leaving 14 bases between them.

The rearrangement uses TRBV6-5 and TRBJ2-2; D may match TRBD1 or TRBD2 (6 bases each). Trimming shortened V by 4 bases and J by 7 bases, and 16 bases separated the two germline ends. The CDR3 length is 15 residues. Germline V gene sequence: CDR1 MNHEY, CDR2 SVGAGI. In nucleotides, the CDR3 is TGTGCCAGCAGTTCCCTATCGGGGGCTGTCGGGGAGCTGTTTTTT. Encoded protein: CASSSLSGAVGELFF.

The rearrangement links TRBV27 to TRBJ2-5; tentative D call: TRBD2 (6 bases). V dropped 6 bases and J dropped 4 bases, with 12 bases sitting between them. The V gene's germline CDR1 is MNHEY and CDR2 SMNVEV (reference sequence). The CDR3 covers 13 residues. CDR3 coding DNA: TGTGCCAGCAGGGACTACCGGGGAGAGACCCAGTACTTC. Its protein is CASRDYRGETQYF.

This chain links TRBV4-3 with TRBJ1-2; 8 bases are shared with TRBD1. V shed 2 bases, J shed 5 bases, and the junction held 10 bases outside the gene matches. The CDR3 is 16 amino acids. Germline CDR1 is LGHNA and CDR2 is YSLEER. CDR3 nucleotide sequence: TGCGCCAGCAGCCAACTAATGGACAGGGAAGATTATGGCTACACCTTC. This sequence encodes CASSQLMDREDYGYTF.

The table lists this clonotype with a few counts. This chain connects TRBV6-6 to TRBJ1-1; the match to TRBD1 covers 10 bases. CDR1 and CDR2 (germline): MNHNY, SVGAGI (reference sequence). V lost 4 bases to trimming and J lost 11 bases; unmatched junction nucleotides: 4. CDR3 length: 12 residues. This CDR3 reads CASSSGTGAAFF. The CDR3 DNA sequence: TGTGCCAGCAGTTCAGGGACAGGGGCTGCTTTCTTT.

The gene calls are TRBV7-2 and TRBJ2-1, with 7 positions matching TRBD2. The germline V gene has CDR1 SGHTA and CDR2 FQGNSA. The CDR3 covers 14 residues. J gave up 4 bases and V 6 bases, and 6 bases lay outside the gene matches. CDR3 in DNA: TGTGCCAGCAGTGGGAGGGTGCGATACAATGAGCAGTTCTTC. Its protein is CASSGRVRYNEQFF.

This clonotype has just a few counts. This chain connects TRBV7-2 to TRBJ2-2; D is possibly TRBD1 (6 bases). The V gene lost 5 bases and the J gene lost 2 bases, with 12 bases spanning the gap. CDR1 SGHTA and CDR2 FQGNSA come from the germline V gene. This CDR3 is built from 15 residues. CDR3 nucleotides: TGTGCCAGCAGCCCTCAGGGGATCAACACCGGGGAGCTGTTTTTT. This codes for CASSPQGINTGELFF.

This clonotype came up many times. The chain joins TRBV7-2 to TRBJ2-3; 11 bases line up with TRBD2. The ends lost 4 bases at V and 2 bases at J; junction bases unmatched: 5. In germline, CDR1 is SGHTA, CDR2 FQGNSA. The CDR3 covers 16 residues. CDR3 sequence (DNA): TGTGCCAGCAGCTCCTTTAGCGGGGGGGACACAGATACGCAGTATTTT. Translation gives CASSSFSGGDTDTQYF.

CDR3 amino acids: CASSSGGQADTQYF. The CDR3 DNA reads as TGTGCCAGCAGTTCAGGGGGACAAGCAGATACGCAGTATTTT. The rearrangement joins TRBV6-2 or TRBV6-3 to TRBJ2-3; 7 positions agree with TRBD1. The trim removed 4 bases at V and 4 bases at J, leaving 5 bases unmatched. The CDR3 extends over 14 amino acids. In germline, CDR1 is MNHEY, CDR2 SVGEGT.

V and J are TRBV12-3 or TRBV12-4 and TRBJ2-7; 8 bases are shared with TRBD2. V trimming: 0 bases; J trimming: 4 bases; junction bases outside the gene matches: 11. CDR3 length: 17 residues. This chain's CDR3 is CASSLARLAGISYEQYF. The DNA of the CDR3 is TGTGCCAGCAGTTTAGCGCGGCTAGCGGGTATATCATACGAGCAGTACTTC.

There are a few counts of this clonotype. The CDR3 nucleotides read TGTGCCAGCAGCCTCCTCTCGGGGGATACGCAGTATTTT. Translation gives CASSLLSGDTQYF. The rearrangement uses TRBV7-9 and TRBJ2-3; tentatively, D is TRBD2 (5 bases). From germline, CDR1 is SEHNR and CDR2 FQNEAQ (reference sequence). The V end lost 5 bases, the J end lost 6 bases, and 12 bases lay between the germline ends. This CDR3 is built from 13 residues.

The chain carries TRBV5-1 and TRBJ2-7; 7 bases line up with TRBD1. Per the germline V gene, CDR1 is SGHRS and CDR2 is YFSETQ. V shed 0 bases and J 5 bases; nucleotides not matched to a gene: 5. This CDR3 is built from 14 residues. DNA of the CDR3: TGCGCCAGCAGCTTGGCGGCCAGGGGGAACGAGCAGTACTTC. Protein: CASSLAARGNEQYF.